Each of the 29 T cell receptor beta chains below was sequenced from the same sample in a study of blood T cell repertoires in COVID-19 (dated by TCRdb to between 2020 and 2021). The receptor library was made with the immunoSEQ multiplex PCR assay. As stored in TCRdb, this immuneACCESS dataset retains in-frame rearrangements with V and J assigned. A fraction of the clones does not appear; measured against another copy, unresolved V genes explain less than half of the discrepancy, and the remainder lacks a known reason. The sample records about 190,000 clones, approximately 80% of which are singletons. Around 19% of the sample belongs to the ten largest clones. Specimen: peripheral blood. The receptors were gathered from a human donor in a cohort sampled during active COVID-19.

V and J are TRBV18 and TRBJ1-5; TRBD1 might be the D (6 bases). Germline V gene data show CDR1 as KGHSH and CDR2 as LQKENI. This CDR3 region has 16 residues. Deletions cut 4 bases from V and 1 base from J, with 14 bases between. The CDR3 coding sequence is TGTGCCAGCTCACGTAGTCAGGGGAACAGCAATCAGCCCCAGCATTTT. It translates to CASSRSQGNSNQPQHF. Looking up the rest from reference TRBV18 and TRBJ1-5 gives the full variable domain: NAGVMQNPRHLVRRRGQEARLRCSPMKGHSHVYWYRQLPEEGLKFMVYLQKENIIDESGMPKERFSAEFPKEGPSILRIQQVVRGDSAAYFCASSRSQGNSNQPQHFGDGTRLSIL.

The chain recombines TRBV15 with TRBJ1-2, with 7 bases identical to TRBD1. This CDR3 has 15 residues. Germline CDR1 is LNHNV and CDR2 is YYDKDF (reference sequence). Trimming at V came to 3 bases and at J to 8 bases, leaving 12 bases not matched to a gene. CDR3 sequence (DNA): TGTGCCACCAGCAGTCGGAAGGGGGCAACGGAAGGCTACACCTTC. Translated, it gives CATSSRKGATEGYTF.

This chain connects TRBV7-9 to TRBJ2-5, with D unresolved. The V gene's germline CDR1 is SEHNR and CDR2 FQNEAQ (reference sequence). V dropped 1 base and J dropped 2 bases, with 14 bases sitting between them. This CDR3 is built from 16 residues. CDR3 residues: CASSLEPEATQETQYF. CDR3 DNA sequence: TGTGCCAGCAGCTTAGAGCCGGAAGCGACTCAAGAGACCCAGTACTTC.

This chain joins TRBV29-1 and TRBJ2-3, with 8 bases identical to TRBD2. The CDR3 length is 15 residues. After removal of 7 bases from V and 1 base from J, the junction contained 10 bases not matched to a gene. CDR1 is SQVTM, CDR2 ANQGSEA, per germline. The CDR3 spells CSARQTSDRTDTQYF. CDR3 in DNA: TGCAGCGCTCGACAGACTAGCGACCGCACAGATACGCAGTATTTT.

The rearrangement uses TRBV7-2 and TRBJ2-3; D gene unclear. Looked up from germline, CDR1 is SGHTA and CDR2 is FQGNSA. V lost 3 bases and J lost 5, with 9 bases in between. This CDR3 has 13 amino acids. The CDR3: CASSLNLQDTQYF. The CDR3 DNA follows: TGTGCCAGCAGCTTGAATTTACAAGATACGCAGTATTTT.

CDR3 sequence (DNA): TGTGCCAGCAGCCTCAGGGGCGGGAACACCGGGGAGCTGTTTTTT. As protein: CASSLRGGNTGELFF. The chain uses TRBV6-4 and TRBJ2-2; maybe TRBD1 (6 bases). V lost 6 bases to trimming and J lost 1 base, with 12 bases between them. The germline gives CDR1 MRHNA, CDR2 SNTAGT. The CDR3 has 15 amino acids.

The gene calls are TRBV30 and TRBJ2-1, with 9 positions matching TRBD1. The CDR3 loop spans 16 amino acids. Germline V gene lookup returns CDR1 GTSNPN and CDR2 SVGIG (reference sequence). V lost 1 base to trimming and J lost 3 bases; unmatched junction nucleotides: 7. CDR3 region: CAWSAEKTGGYNEQFF. The CDR3 nucleotides are TGTGCCTGGAGTGCAGAAAAGACAGGGGGCTACAATGAGCAGTTCTTC.

The rearrangement uses TRBV4-1 and TRBJ1-1; 8 bases fit TRBD1. J was trimmed by 2 bases and V by 0 bases; bases with no gene match: 5. CDR3 size: 16 residues. CDR1 MGHRA and CDR2 YSYEKL come from the germline V gene. The CDR3 DNA is TGCGCCAGCAGCCAAGAGGGGACAGGAGCTAACACTGAAGCTTTCTTT. It translates to CASSQEGTGANTEAFF.

Regarding this clone: One end of the junction does not line up with germline, which may come from a read error. The V gene is TRBV6-8, the J gene TRBJ1-5; unclear D gene. The CDR3 is 12 amino acids. Germline V gene sequence: CDR1 MNHGY, CDR2 SAAAGT. This CDR3 is CASRADRVRKDF. The CDR3 DNA sequence: TGTGCCAGCAGGGCAGACCGGGTGAGAAAGGATTTT.

J is TRBJ2-7 and V is TRBV5-1; a possible D gene is TRBD2 (7 bases). Germline lookup yields CDR1 SGHRS and CDR2 YFSETQ. The CDR3 length is 14 residues. V shed 7 bases and J shed 3 bases, with 17 bases lying between them. The CDR3 sequence is CASQPVGGGYEQYF. CDR3 nucleotides: TGCGCCAGCCAACCGGTGGGAGGGGGCTACGAGCAGTACTTC.

The genes are TRBV5-1 and TRBJ2-3, with unresolved D. The CDR3 sequence is 17 residues long. Deletions cut 1 base from V and 3 bases from J, with 18 bases between. Germline V gene sequence: CDR1 SGHRS, CDR2 YFSETQ. CDR3 loop: CASSLSITNSVTDTQYF. The CDR3 DNA reads TGCGCCAGCAGCTTGTCTATAACTAACTCAGTTACAGATACGCAGTATTTT. Using reference TRBV5-1 and TRBJ2-3 for the parts outside the CDR3, the full variable domain is KAGVTQTPRYLIKTRGQQVTLSCSPISGHRSVSWYQQTPGQGLQFLFEYFSETQRNKGNFPGRFSGRQFSNSRSEMNVSTLELGDSALYLCASSLSITNSVTDTQYFGPGTRLTVL.

V is TRBV2 and J is TRBJ2-5, with a tentative D call TRBD1 (5 bases). The CDR3 totals 19 residues. Germline loops: CDR1 SNHLY, CDR2 FYNNEI. Trimming shortened V by 7 bases and J by 5 bases, and 32 bases separated the two germline ends. The CDR3 DNA is TGTGCCAGCAAACCGCAAAGGGGAAGGGGTGGTGGTGTGGGGGAGACCCAGTACTTC. This encodes CASKPQRGRGGGVGETQYF. The full variable domain, in which reference TRBV2 and TRBJ2-5 provide the parts outside the CDR3, is EPEVTQTPSHQVTQMGQEVILRCVPISNHLYFYWYRQILGQKVEFLVSFYNNEISEKSEIFDDQFSVERPDGSNFTLKIRSTKLEDSAMYFCASKPQRGRGGGVGETQYFGPGTRLLVL.

This clone was counted between two and nine times. This rearrangement joins TRBV19 to TRBJ1-1; D is unclear. V gave up 3 bases and J gave up 2 bases, with 7 bases separating them. This CDR3 comprises 13 residues. In germline, CDR1 is LNHDA, CDR2 SQIVND (reference sequence). The CDR3 bases are TGTGCCAGTAGTATCACACTAAACACTGAAGCTTTCTTT. Translated: CASSITLNTEAFF.

The chain is built from TRBV5-1 and TRBJ1-2; D is unresolved. Germline assignment: CDR1 SGHRS and CDR2 YFSETQ. The length of the CDR3 is 14 residues. The V and J ends lost 1 base and 5 bases respectively, with 12 bases between them. CDR3 nucleotides: TGCGCCAGCAGCTTGTCCCTGTTCGAGTATGGCTACACCTTC. Protein product: CASSLSLFEYGYTF.

The genes are TRBV6-5 and TRBJ2-2; TRBD2 matches at 9 bases. The CDR3 consists of 13 residues. CDR1 is MNHEY, CDR2 SVGAGI, per germline. After removal of 9 bases from V and 4 bases from J, the junction contained 3 bases not matched to a gene. CDR3 sequence: CASTREGTGELFF. In nucleotides, the CDR3 is TGTGCCAGTACGCGGGAGGGCACCGGGGAGCTGTTTTTT.

The chain combines TRBV5-4 with TRBJ2-1; 7 positions match TRBD1. The CDR3 is 13 residues long. With 4 bases clipped from V and 8 bases from J, the junction kept 6 bases outside the gene matches. Per the germline V gene, CDR1 is SGHNT and CDR2 is YYREEE (reference sequence). CDR3 sequence reads: CASSLRGGHEQFF. CDR3 in DNA: TGTGCCAGCAGCCTCCGAGGGGGCCATGAGCAGTTCTTC.

V is TRBV6-5 and J is TRBJ2-1; the D is unclear. Germline assignment: CDR1 MNHEY and CDR2 SVGAGI. CDR3 size: 12 residues. Trimming stripped 6 bases from V and 9 bases from J, with 12 bases between. Written as DNA, the CDR3 is TGTGCCAGCAGCCCCGTCCTGGCTGAGCAGTTCTTC. Translating it yields CASSPVLAEQFF.

The chain carries TRBV7-2 and TRBJ2-2; no clear D. This CDR3 has 15 residues. Germline loops: CDR1 SGHTA, CDR2 FQGNSA. V was shortened by 2 bases and J by 0 bases, with 7 bases between the two germline ends. In DNA, the CDR3 is TGTGCCAGCAGCTTATTGGGCGCGAACACCGGGGAGCTGTTTTTT. Translation gives CASSLLGANTGELFF.

V gene TRBV5-6 combines with J gene TRBJ2-1; TRBD2 matches 14 bases. The CDR3 contains 17 residues. V shed 4 bases, J shed 9 bases, and the junction held 12 bases outside the gene matches. CDR1 SGHDT and CDR2 YYEEEE come from the germline V gene. The CDR3 is CASSPIVGLAGVSEQFF. In nucleotides, the CDR3 is TGTGCCAGCAGCCCAATAGTGGGACTAGCGGGAGTGAGTGAGCAGTTCTTC.

This CDR3 reads CASSQQGSYNEQFF. The CDR3 nucleotides read TGTGCCAGCAGCCAACAGGGCTCCTACAATGAGCAGTTCTTC. The chain couples TRBV14 to TRBJ2-1; a weak D match, TRBD1 (5 bases). CDR3 length: 14 residues. Germline assignment: CDR1 SGHDN and CDR2 FVKESK. Trimming pared 2 bases from V and 0 bases from J, leaving 5 bases between.

V usage is TRBV5-5 and J usage is TRBJ1-4; D is possibly TRBD1 (5 bases). The ends were cut back, 0 bases at V and 11 bases at J, with 14 bases in the middle. This CDR3 is built from 14 residues. In germline, CDR1 is SGHKS, CDR2 YYEKEE (reference sequence). The CDR3 coding sequence is TGTGCCAGCAGCTTGGAGGAGGGCAGGGACAAACTGTTTTTT. It codes for CASSLEEGRDKLFF. Supplemented by reference TRBV5-5 and TRBJ1-4, the full variable domain reads DAGVTQSPTHLIKTRGQQVTLRCSPISGHKSVSWYQQVLGQGPQFIFQYYEKEERGRGNFPDRFSARQFPNYSSELNVNALLLGDSALYLCASSLEEGRDKLFFGSGTQLSVL.

The CDR3 DNA sequence: TGTGCCAGCAGCTTAAGGGGTCAGGGTGGATCACCCCTCCACTTT. Encoded protein: CASSLRGQGGSPLHF. The chain employs TRBV11-2 and TRBJ1-6, with D perhaps TRBD1 (5 bases). This CDR3 is built from 15 residues. Germline V CDR1 and CDR2: SGHAT, FQNNGV. The V and J ends lost 2 bases and 10 bases respectively, with 15 bases between them.

V and J are TRBV7-9 and TRBJ1-1; D may be TRBD1 (6 bases). Germline V lookup: CDR1 SEHNR, CDR2 FQNEAQ (reference sequence). V was pared by 2 bases and J by 3 bases, with 7 bases between. The CDR3 loop spans 13 amino acids. CDR3 bases: TGTGCCAGCAGCTTAAACAGGGACACTGAAGCTTTCTTT. Translation gives CASSLNRDTEAFF.

This chain links TRBV7-2 with TRBJ1-5; D call uncertain. The V and J ends lost 3 bases and 2 bases respectively, with 5 bases between them. The germline gives CDR1 SGHTA, CDR2 FQGNSA. The CDR3 runs to 13 residues. The CDR3 sequence: CASSLGRNQPQHF. The CDR3 DNA reads TGTGCCAGCAGCTTGGGCCGCAATCAGCCCCAGCATTTT.

This chain joins TRBV9 and TRBJ1-6; TRBD1 aligns across 7 bases. This CDR3 spans 16 amino acids. With 3 bases clipped from V and 7 bases from J, the junction kept 10 bases outside the gene matches. CDR1 is SGDLS and CDR2 is YYNGEE in the germline V gene. In DNA, the CDR3 is TGTGCCAGCAGCGGAAAGGCCCAGGGGGTAAATTCACCCCTCCACTTT. Residues: CASSGKAQGVNSPLHF.

J is TRBJ1-5 and V is TRBV30, with 8 bases identical to TRBD1. The CDR3 sequence is 14 residues long. Germline V gives CDR1 GTSNPN, CDR2 SVGIG (reference sequence). J gave up 5 bases and V 0 bases, and 3 bases lay outside the gene matches. CDR3 coding DNA: TGTGCCTGGAGTGTGGGACAGGTGGATCAGCCCCAGCATTTT. Amino acid sequence: CAWSVGQVDQPQHF.

This clone was observed once. This chain joins TRBV7-2 and TRBJ2-1, with 9 bases lining up with TRBD2. From germline, CDR1 is SGHTA and CDR2 FQGNSA. The CDR3 extends over 15 amino acids. The V and J ends lost 4 bases and 6 bases, in that order; junction bases with no gene match: 7. The CDR3, as DNA: TGTGCCAGCAGCTACCCGGGACTAGCCCCCAATGAGCAGTTCTTC. Its translation: CASSYPGLAPNEQFF.

The gene calls are TRBV28 and TRBJ2-4; D perhaps matches TRBD1 (6 bases). V was trimmed by 4 bases and J by 1 base, leaving 14 bases between them. In germline, CDR1 is MDHEN, CDR2 SYDVKM. The CDR3 totals 16 residues. CDR3 amino acids: CASSSHRVAAKNIQYF. CDR3 in DNA: TGTGCCAGCAGTTCTCACAGGGTTGCGGCCAAAAACATTCAGTACTTC.

The rearrangement joins TRBV5-1 to TRBJ2-2; 9 bases are shared with TRBD1. From germline, CDR1 is SGHRS and CDR2 YFSETQ. CDR3 length equals 16 residues. V was pared by 6 bases and J by 1 base, with 7 bases of the junction left unmatched. CDR3 DNA sequence: TGCGCCAGCACCCTTAGGACAGGGGAGAACACCGGGGAGCTGTTTTTT. This codes for CASTLRTGENTGELFF.